Listed below are T cell receptor beta chains from one sample, sequenced in a study of cytomegalovirus exposure and HLA in healthy donors. TCRdb keeps only in-frame clones here, not all; method: immunoSEQ multiplex PCR. The repertoire holds fewer than 250,000 clones, with 79% as singletons. The sample taken for sequencing was PBMCs. These TCRs come from a woman between 18 and 29 years old in good health and CMV-seronegative. Both conserved end residues are part of each CDR3. D genes are given only for firm matches. Size values are once, few and many counts, or a class for expanded clones, and some rows have none.

14	TRBD2	TRBJ2-2	-	TRBV7-2	CASRLGLASGELFF	TGTGCCAGCAGGTTGGGACTAGCTTCCGGGGAGCTGTTTTTT
15	TRBD2	TRBJ2-3	-	TRBV6-5	CATREASGRPDTQYF	TGTGCCACACGGGAAGCTAGCGGGAGGCCGGATACGCAGTATTTT
16	TRBD2	TRBJ2-5	-	TRBV5-1	CASKLSSGGVAETQYF	TGCGCCAGCAAACTCTCTAGCGGGGGGGTAGCAGAGACCCAGTACTTC
16	TRBD1	TRBJ1-4	-	TRBV11-2	CASSHEIRQGREKLFF	TGTGCCAGCAGCCATGAGATACGACAGGGGCGGGAAAAACTGTTTTTT
16	TRBD1	TRBJ2-7	-	TRBV9	CASRNDRDRSTYEQYF	TGTGCCAGCAGAAACGACCGGGACAGGTCGACCTACGAGCAGTACTTC
13	-	TRBJ1-2	-	TRBV29-1	CSVEGRGGYGYTF	TGCAGCGTTGAGGGTCGGGGGGGCTATGGCTACACCTTC
16	-	TRBJ2-5	-	TRBV7-6	CASSLVTGEYQETQYF	TGTGCCAGCAGCTTAGTGACAGGAGAGTACCAAGAGACCCAGTACTTC
16	TRBD1	TRBJ1-5	few	TRBV4-1	CASSRLGQGPNQPQHF	TGCGCCAGCAGCCGCTTAGGACAGGGCCCCAATCAGCCCCAGCATTTT
13	-	TRBJ2-7	-	TRBV15	CATGRDVGYEQYF	TGTGCCACCGGCAGAGACGTCGGGTACGAGCAGTACTTC
13	TRBD1	TRBJ1-1	-	TRBV6-5	CASKRQGTTEAFF	TGTGCCAGCAAAAGACAGGGGACCACTGAAGCTTTCTTT
16	-	TRBJ1-1	many	TRBV5-1	CASSLALGDSDTEAFF	TGCGCCAGCAGCTTGGCCTTGGGGGACTCGGACACTGAAGCTTTCTTT
17	TRBD2	TRBJ2-1	-	TRBV4-1	CASSEGLAGAPYNEQFF	TGCGCCAGCAGTGAGGGACTAGCGGGAGCCCCCTACAATGAGCAGTTCTTC
16	TRBD2	TRBJ2-3	-	TRBV11-2	CASSLEFGGGVDTQYF	TGTGCCAGCAGCTTAGAGTTCGGGGGGGGTGTGGATACGCAGTATTTT
16	-	TRBJ2-3	-	TRBV29-1	CSVEGRGSGFTDTQYF	TGCAGCGTTGAGGGGAGAGGGTCTGGATTCACAGATACGCAGTATTTT
16	TRBD2	TRBJ2-7	-	TRBV5-1	CASSLVASGGAYEQYF	TGCGCCAGCAGCTTGGTGGCCAGCGGGGGGGCTTACGAGCAGTACTTC
14	TRBD1	TRBJ2-1	-	TRBV7-9	CASSQRDRGVEQFF	TGTGCCAGCAGCCAGAGGGACAGGGGGGTTGAGCAGTTCTTC
15	TRBD1	TRBJ1-5	-	TRBV6-1	CASRRDRGPGQPQHF	TGTGCCAGCAGGAGGGACAGGGGGCCGGGTCAGCCCCAGCATTTT
15	TRBD2	TRBJ2-1	-	TRBV9	CASSKRTLAGEEQFF	TGTGCCAGCAGCAAAAGAACCCTAGCGGGAGAGGAGCAGTTCTTC
15	TRBD2	TRBJ2-1	once	TRBV7-9	CASRRTSGTYNEQFF	TGTGCCAGCAGGCGAACTAGCGGGACTTACAATGAGCAGTTCTTC
14	-	TRBJ1-1	-	TRBV10-3	CAISGGQGDTEAFF	TGTGCCATCAGTGGAGGTCAAGGGGACACTGAAGCTTTCTTT
14	TRBD1	TRBJ2-1	-	TRBV4-1	CASSHGQGSYEQFF	TGCGCCAGCAGCCACGGACAGGGTTCTTATGAGCAGTTCTTC
13	-	TRBJ2-1	-	TRBV9	CASSSGGNNEQFF	TGTGCCAGCAGCTCTGGAGGGAACAATGAGCAGTTCTTC
14	TRBD1	TRBJ1-4	-	TRBV11-2	CASSSGGGGEKLFF	TGTGCCAGCAGCTCAGGGGGCGGGGGTGAAAAACTGTTTTTT
13	-	TRBJ1-2	-	TRBV6-6	CASSYGQGHGYTF	TGTGCCAGCAGTTACGGCCAGGGGCATGGCTACACCTTC
14	-	TRBJ2-7	-	TRBV7-6	CASSWGVSSYEQYF	TGTGCCAGCAGTTGGGGAGTAAGCTCCTACGAGCAGTACTTC
16	TRBD1	TRBJ2-2	once	TRBV29-1	CSAGGQNHANTGELFF	TGCAGCGCAGGGGGACAGAACCACGCGAACACCGGGGAGCTGTTTTTT
15	-	TRBJ2-5	-	TRBV4-2	CASSQDSGDQETQYF	TGTGCCAGCAGCCAAGATTCCGGGGACCAAGAGACCCAGTACTTC
13	-	TRBJ1-1	-	TRBV6-5	CASAGPWGTEAFF	TGTGCCAGCGCGGGGCCCTGGGGGACTGAAGCTTTCTTT
13	-	TRBJ1-5	-	TRBV6-5	CASSSTGNQPQHF	TGTGCCAGCAGCAGTACAGGGAATCAGCCCCAGCATTTT
12	TRBD2	TRBJ2-3	once	TRBV30	CAWTSGRNTQYF	TGTGCCTGGACTAGCGGGAGGAATACGCAGTATTTT
14	-	TRBJ2-1	-	TRBV19	CASRNRQYYNEQFF	TGTGCCAGCCGCAACAGACAGTACTACAATGAGCAGTTCTTC
17	-	TRBJ1-1	once	TRBV7-6	CASSPRTFSGSNTEAFF	TGTGCCAGCAGCCCCAGGACCTTTTCGGGGTCGAACACTGAAGCTTTCTTT
16	TRBD1	TRBJ2-3	-	TRBV7-9	CASSLNDRGGIDTQYF	TGTGCCAGCAGCCTAAACGACAGGGGAGGTATAGATACGCAGTATTTT
17	TRBD2	TRBJ2-5	-	TRBV28	CASSAGTSGLLQETQYF	TGTGCCAGCAGCGCCGGGACTAGCGGGCTTCTCCAAGAGACCCAGTACTTC
13	-	TRBJ2-7	-	TRBV6-1	CASSETGIYEQYF	TGTGCCAGCAGTGAAACAGGAATCTACGAGCAGTACTTC
13	TRBD1	TRBJ2-7	few	TRBV7-8	CASSIGQGYEQYF	TGTGCCAGCAGCATCGGACAGGGCTACGAGCAGTACTTC
16	-	TRBJ2-3	-	TRBV5-1	CASSPFGREDTDTQYF	TGCGCCAGCAGTCCTTTCGGCAGGGAGGACACAGATACGCAGTATTTT
14	TRBD2	TRBJ2-1	few	TRBV19	CASSWGRVDNEQFF	TGTGCCAGTAGTTGGGGGAGGGTTGATAATGAGCAGTTCTTC
14	-	TRBJ2-4	-	TRBV14	CASSQRGAGNIQYF	TGTGCCAGCAGCCAACGGGGGGCCGGAAACATTCAGTACTTC
13	-	TRBJ1-5	-	TRBV6-5	CASSFGLNQPQHF	TGTGCCAGCAGTTTTGGGCTGAATCAGCCCCAGCATTTT
11	-	TRBJ1-1	-	TRBV20-1	CSGLLNTEAFF	TGCAGTGGCCTACTGAACACTGAAGCTTTCTTT
12	-	TRBJ1-1	-	TRBV29-1	CSVPTGNTEAFF	TGCAGCGTGCCCACGGGGAACACTGAAGCTTTCTTT
15	-	TRBJ1-1	-	TRBV29-1	CSAPGRGGGDTEAFF	TGCAGCGCCCCGGGCCGGGGAGGGGGTGACACTGAAGCTTTCTTT
18	-	TRBJ2-2	once	TRBV5-1	CASSLAPGVGANTGELFF	TGCGCCAGCAGCTTGGCCCCAGGGGTTGGGGCGAACACCGGGGAGCTGTTTTTT
16	TRBD2	TRBJ2-1	-	TRBV4-1	CASSQESAGGFNEQFF	TGCGCCAGCAGCCAAGAATCTGCGGGGGGGTTCAATGAGCAGTTCTTC
17	TRBD2	TRBJ2-7	few	TRBV5-1	CASSSRGGPASSYEQYF	TGCGCCAGCAGCTCCCGGGGGGGCCCTGCGAGCTCCTACGAGCAGTACTTC
16	-	TRBJ1-6	few	TRBV7-9	CASSPRDGRANSPLHF	TGTGCCAGCAGCCCCAGGGACGGGAGAGCGAATTCACCCCTCCACTTT